Below are 27 T cell receptor beta chains sequenced from a single sample in a study of response to subunit inactivated influenza vaccine (dated by TCRdb to the late 2010s). Library preparation used RT-PCR. Sequencing took place on an Illumina HiSeq 2500. Using fastp trimming at Q25 and MiXCR clonotype assembly, TCRdb reanalyzed the public sequencing data and kept in-frame beta chains. Identical CDR3 proteins give one entry, which carries the most common genes and DNA. The table for this sample lists about half a million distinct CDR3 sequences; roughly 27% of them were counted only once. The top ten clonotypes cover approximately 2% of the sample. The sequencing used CD4+ T cells sorted from PBMCs, collected 4 to 6 days after vaccination. These receptors originate from a man aged 50-60 years who received an inactivated influenza vaccine. Donor details come from another sample of the same person, matched by shared clones.

The V gene is TRBV12-3 or TRBV12-4, the J gene TRBJ2-5; 9 bases are a match to TRBD1. Germline trimming cut 1 base from V and 3 bases from J; bases unmatched to any gene: 9. The CDR3 is made up of 17 amino acids. CDR3 coding DNA: TGTGCCAGCAGTTTAGAGAGACAGGGGGAGGCAAAAGAGACCCAGTACTTC. Its protein is CASSLERQGEAKETQYF.

This clonotype turned up a few times. The chain links TRBV4-2 to TRBJ2-7, with TRBD2 matching over 10 bases. Germline V lookup: CDR1 LGHNA, CDR2 YNFKEQ. The length of the CDR3 is 16 residues. Losses at the gene ends were 0 bases for V and 3 bases for J; bases not matched to a gene: 5. CDR3 loop: CASSQESSGGDYEQYF. CDR3 coding DNA: TGTGCCAGCAGCCAAGAATCCAGCGGGGGGGACTACGAGCAGTACTTC.

In its sample, this clonotype was seen a few times. The gene calls are TRBV10-3 and TRBJ1-1, with TRBD1 identical over 7 bases. This CDR3 spans 16 amino acids. Germline V lookup: CDR1 ENHRY, CDR2 SYGVKD. Trimming at V came to 6 bases and at J to 0 bases, leaving 10 bases not matched to a gene. In DNA, the CDR3 is TGTGCCATCAGGAGGGGGCAAGCAGGTGTGAACACTGAAGCTTTCTTT. Encoded protein: CAIRRGQAGVNTEAFF.

The rearrangement joins TRBV29-1 to TRBJ2-5; no firm D call. Germline loops: CDR1 SQVTM, CDR2 ANQGSEA. The germline V and J ends were trimmed by 4 bases and 4 bases, with 13 bases remaining between them. The CDR3 totals 13 residues. The CDR3 loop is CSVAFGEIETQYF. The CDR3 nucleotides read TGCAGCGTTGCATTCGGAGAAATAGAGACCCAGTACTTC.

This clonotype was recorded a few times. V usage is TRBV7-2 and J usage is TRBJ2-7; D perhaps matches TRBD2 (6 bases). Germline CDR1 is SGHTA and CDR2 is FQGNSA. V lost 5 bases, J lost 3 bases, and 20 bases lay in between. The CDR3 extends over 16 amino acids. This chain's CDR3 is CASSRPRLAENYEQYF. DNA of the CDR3: TGTGCCAGCAGCCGGCCAAGATTAGCGGAGAACTACGAGCAGTACTTC.

The table lists this clonotype with a few counts. CDR3 protein: CASIWSQRTGNYEQYF. In DNA form, the CDR3 reads TGTGCCAGCATCTGGTCGCAACGGACAGGGAACTACGAGCAGTACTTC. The rearrangement uses TRBV6-1 and TRBJ2-7; TRBD1 agrees at 8 bases. The CDR3 spans 16 residues. From germline, CDR1 is MNHNS and CDR2 SASEGT. The V segment lost 7 bases and the J segment 3 bases; nucleotides outside the gene matches: 14.

About this clonotype: A single base separates this from a much larger clone, so it may be a read error. This chain connects TRBV20-1 to TRBJ2-2; no clear D gene. This CDR3 comprises 14 residues. The germline V gene encodes CDR1 DFQATT and CDR2 SNEGSKA (reference sequence). Trimming cost V 2 bases and J 5 bases, with 12 bases left between them. The CDR3: CSARRGYGTGELFF. The CDR3 DNA is TGCAGTGCTAGACGCGGATATGGGACCGGGGAGCTGTTTTTT.

This chain joins TRBV6-2 or TRBV6-3 and TRBJ2-7, with D possibly called TRBD1 or TRBD2 (5 bases each). The CDR3 sequence is 14 residues long. Deletions cut 4 bases from V and 5 bases from J, with 15 bases between. From germline, CDR1 is MNHEY and CDR2 SVGEGT. The CDR3 here is CASSFEGWFDEQYF. Written as DNA, the CDR3 is TGTGCCAGCAGTTTCGAGGGGTGGTTCGACGAGCAGTACTTC.

The chain links TRBV5-1 to TRBJ2-1; D gene uncertain. Looked up from germline, CDR1 is SGHRS and CDR2 is YFSETQ. The ends were cut back, 3 bases at V and 5 bases at J, with 15 bases in the middle. The CDR3 length is 15 residues. CDR3 nucleotide sequence: TGCGCCAGCAGCTACTTAGGTCGACACCACAATGAGCAGTTCTTC. This gives the protein CASSYLGRHHNEQFF.

The chain uses TRBV9 and TRBJ2-5; tentatively, D is TRBD2 (5 bases). Germline assignment: CDR1 SGDLS and CDR2 YYNGEE. The V end was cut by 4 bases, the J end by 5 bases, with 15 bases between. The CDR3 is 14 residues long. The CDR3 reads CASSREGMGETQYF. In DNA form, the CDR3 reads TGTGCCAGCAGCCGCGAGGGCATGGGGGAGACCCAGTACTTC.

The chain combines TRBV5-1 with TRBJ1-1; 7 bases match TRBD1. Germline loops: CDR1 SGHRS, CDR2 YFSETQ. The ends lost 0 bases at V and 0 bases at J; junction bases unmatched: 2. There are 15 residues in the CDR3. As DNA, the CDR3 is TGCGCCAGCAGCTTGGCCAGGGGGGTGAACACTGAAGCTTTCTTT. This codes for CASSLARGVNTEAFF.

V usage is TRBV5-5 and J usage is TRBJ1-1; TRBD1 is a possible D gene (5 bases). V dropped 3 bases and J dropped 8 bases, with 14 bases sitting between them. The CDR3 is made up of 13 amino acids. Per the germline V gene, CDR1 is SGHKS and CDR2 is YYEKEE (reference sequence). CDR3 nucleotide sequence: TGTGCCAGCAGCTCGTACACCGGGACCGAAGCTTTCTTT. Its translation is CASSSYTGTEAFF.

The chain combines TRBV20-1 with TRBJ2-3; 12 nucleotides line up with TRBD2. With V trimmed by 6 bases and J by 5 bases, 12 bases remained unmatched. Per germline, CDR1 DFQATT and CDR2 SNEGSKA (reference sequence). The CDR3 has 16 residues. CDR3 sequence (DNA): TGCAGTGCGCAGTCCGGGACTAGCGGGCTGGGAGATACGCAGTATTTT. It encodes CSAQSGTSGLGDTQYF.

Points on this clonotype: A much larger clonotype is one base distant, so this may be a read error. This chain uses TRBV5-5 with TRBJ2-7, with 11 bases that match TRBD1. From germline, CDR1 is SGHKS and CDR2 YYEKEE (reference sequence). The length of the CDR3 is 14 residues. Unmatched junction bases numbered 4, after V lost 2 bases and J lost 6 bases. The CDR3 region is CASSFGQGAREQYF. CDR3 bases: TGTGCCAGCAGCTTCGGACAGGGGGCTCGCGAGCAGTACTTC.

This clonotype was observed a handful of times. The genes are TRBV4-2 and TRBJ2-7, with D perhaps TRBD2 (5 bases). This CDR3 region has 15 residues. The V end was cut by 0 bases, the J end by 4 bases, with 13 bases between. Germline-derived CDR1 and CDR2 are LGHNA and YNFKEQ. The CDR3 region is CASSQERTGRYEQYF. DNA for the CDR3: TGTGCCAGCAGCCAAGAGAGGACGGGAAGATACGAGCAGTACTTC.

This clonotype was counted between two and nine times. This chain uses TRBV4-3 with TRBJ2-2; D not certain. Germline V gives CDR1 LGHNA, CDR2 YSLEER. The length of the CDR3 is 18 residues. V gave up 0 bases and J gave up 0 bases, with 14 bases separating them. The CDR3 sequence is CASSQESAATSNTGELFF. In nucleotides, the CDR3 is TGCGCCAGCAGCCAAGAGTCGGCAGCTACTTCGAACACCGGGGAGCTGTTTTTT.

This sequence joins TRBV7-2 and TRBJ2-1; D is undetermined. Germline V CDR1 and CDR2: SGHTA, FQGNSA. Between the trimmed V and J ends, which lost 0 bases and 0 bases, there was a span of 9 bases. The CDR3 extends over 16 amino acids. The CDR3 bases are TGTGCCAGCAGCTTAGCACTGGAGAGCTCCTACAATGAGCAGTTCTTC. This sequence encodes CASSLALESSYNEQFF.

This clonotype was seen a handful of times. The V call is TRBV6-5, the J call TRBJ2-7, with D maybe TRBD2 (5 bases). The germline V gene has CDR1 MNHEY and CDR2 SVGAGI. Trimming cost V 2 bases and J 2 bases, with 13 bases left between them. The CDR3 has 15 amino acids. The CDR3 here is CASSYVAAGPYEQYF. CDR3 nucleotides: TGTGCCAGCAGTTACGTCGCGGCGGGCCCCTACGAGCAGTACTTC.

In its sample, this clonotype was seen a few times. The chain links TRBV11-2 to TRBJ2-7; D remains ambiguous. Germline assignment: CDR1 SGHAT and CDR2 FQNNGV. Between the trimmed V and J ends, which lost 7 bases and 5 bases, there was a span of 15 bases. The CDR3 consists of 13 residues. CDR3: CASTPGPGDEQYF. Here the CDR3 DNA reads TGTGCCAGCACCCCTGGCCCCGGCGACGAGCAGTACTTC.

The rearrangement joins TRBV20-1 to TRBJ2-5; TRBD1 agrees at 7 bases. V lost 6 bases, J lost 0 bases, and 7 bases stayed unmatched. The CDR3 sequence is 14 residues long. Per germline, CDR1 DFQATT and CDR2 SNEGSKA (reference sequence). Written as DNA, the CDR3 is TGCAGTGCCTCCAAAGGGGGCTACCAAGAGACCCAGTACTTC. Translated: CSASKGGYQETQYF.

This clonotype has just a few counts. The chain has TRBV6-5 and TRBJ1-2; D is undetermined. This CDR3 has 14 residues. Germline CDR1 reads MNHEY; CDR2 reads SVGAGI. The germline V and J ends were trimmed by 5 bases and 4 bases, with 14 bases remaining between them. CDR3 bases: TGTGCCAGCAGTACCCCAGTTAACCCCTATGGCTACACCTTC. The encoded protein is CASSTPVNPYGYTF.

This clonotype was counted between two and nine times. The rearrangement uses TRBV24-1 and TRBJ2-1; 11 nucleotides agree with TRBD1. CDR1 is KGHDR and CDR2 is SFDVKD in the germline V gene. The CDR3 has 18 residues. The trim removed 6 bases at V and 10 bases at J, leaving 19 bases unmatched. CDR3 region: CATSRGQGGAGTPLEQFF. The DNA of the CDR3 is TGTGCCACCAGTAGGGGACAGGGGGGAGCGGGGACTCCCCTGGAGCAGTTCTTC.

This clonotype has only a few counts. V gene TRBV7-2 combines with J gene TRBJ1-5; D gene uncertain. The CDR3 is 15 amino acids. CDR1 is SGHTA, CDR2 FQGNSA, per germline. Trimming pared 5 bases from V and 0 bases from J, leaving 11 bases between. The CDR3 spells CASSPAGYSNQPQHF. CDR3 sequence (DNA): TGTGCCAGCAGCCCCGCTGGCTATAGCAATCAGCCCCAGCATTTT.

This clonotype was seen a few times. V is TRBV9 and J is TRBJ1-3; TRBD1 matches 8 bases. This CDR3 spans 17 amino acids. Looked up from germline, CDR1 is SGDLS and CDR2 is YYNGEE. The ends lost 0 bases at V and 4 bases at J; junction bases unmatched: 9. The CDR3 region is CASSVGQGAREGNTIYF. The CDR3 DNA reads TGTGCCAGCAGCGTAGGGCAGGGGGCGCGCGAAGGAAACACCATATATTTT.

V and J are TRBV5-1 and TRBJ2-7; either TRBD1 or TRBD2 may fit D (5 bases each). Between the trimmed V and J ends, which lost 4 bases and 6 bases, there was a span of 26 bases. This CDR3 is built from 17 residues. Germline assignment: CDR1 SGHRS and CDR2 YFSETQ. In DNA form, the CDR3 reads TGCGCCAGCAGCCTCGGCTCCACGACGGGACGGCGATTCGAGCAGTACTTC. The encoded protein is CASSLGSTTGRRFEQYF.

V is TRBV7-6 and J is TRBJ2-5; D assignment may be TRBD1 or TRBD2 (5 bases each). From germline, CDR1 is SGHVS and CDR2 FNYEAQ. The CDR3 extends over 15 amino acids. Trimming took off 0 bases at V and 8 bases at J, with 16 bases between the two ends. The CDR3, as DNA: TGTGCCAGCAGCTTAGCCCGGGACCTGAGCCGTACCCAGTACTTC. This translates into CASSLARDLSRTQYF. Full variable domain (outside the CDR3, taken from reference TRBV7-6 and TRBJ2-5): GAGVSQSPRYKVTKRGQDVALRCDPISGHVSLYWYRQALGQGPEFLTYFNYEAQQDKSGLPNDRFSAERPEGSISTLTIQRTEQRDSAMYRCASSLARDLSRTQYFGPGTRLLVL.

The V call is TRBV11-2, the J call TRBJ2-5; D is perhaps TRBD1 or TRBD2 (5 bases each). Trimming shortened V by 5 bases and J by 5 bases, and 15 bases separated the two germline ends. Per germline, CDR1 SGHAT and CDR2 FQNNGV. This CDR3 is built from 14 residues. DNA of the CDR3: TGTGCCAGCAGCCTGACCCGGGACGGGGAGACCCAGTACTTC. Encoded protein: CASSLTRDGETQYF.